These 20 T cell receptor beta chains originate from one sample sequenced in a study of regulatory T cells in long-lasting Graves disease. Building the TCR beta libraries relied on iRepertoire HTBI primers, and CDR3 regions underwent Arm-PCR. TCRdb re-called the multiplex PCR reads with MiXCR, one entry per CDR3 protein. The sample has 680,000 or so distinct CDR3 sequences, approximately 15% seen once. This sample's time point: newly diagnosed GD, antithyroid drugs for less than 3 months. The TCR library was prepared using RNA isolated from PBMCs. The same data also went into a second study, on T cells in Graves' hyperthyroidism and ophthalmopathy.

Material: peripheral blood mononuclear cells (PBMCs), obtained at new diagnosis, from a patient treated with antithyroid drugs. These receptors were obtained from a woman in her 30s with Graves disease.

This clonotype occurred a few times. The chain carries TRBV6-2 or TRBV6-3 and TRBJ1-6; 7 nucleotides line up with TRBD1. J lost 7 bases, V lost 6 bases, and 9 bases had no gene match. This CDR3 spans 15 amino acids. The germline V gene encodes CDR1 MNHEY and CDR2 SVGEGT. Written as DNA, the CDR3 is TGTGCCAGCAGCCTAGAGGGGGCAGGCAATTCACCCCTCCACTTT. Its protein product is CASSLEGAGNSPLHF.

This clonotype was counted a single time. The genes are TRBV18 and TRBJ1-5, with D possibly matching TRBD1 (6 bases). V lost 4 bases, J lost 6 bases, and 16 bases lay in between. CDR1 and CDR2 from the germline V gene are KGHSH and LQKENI. The CDR3 is 15 amino acids. CDR3 DNA sequence: TGTGCCAGCTCACTCTCTACAGGGCCGGGTCAGCCCCAGCATTTT. It encodes CASSLSTGPGQPQHF.

The gene calls are TRBV6-2 or TRBV6-3 and TRBJ2-2, with D possibly matching TRBD1 (6 bases). Germline CDR1 reads MNHEY; CDR2 reads SVGEGT. V was clipped by 2 bases and J by 5 bases, with 9 bases between them. This CDR3 is built from 14 residues. The CDR3 region is CASSYAQGTGELFF. CDR3 bases: TGTGCCAGCAGTTACGCACAGGGAACCGGGGAGCTGTTTTTT.

The chain combines TRBV9 with TRBJ1-6; D gene uncertain. Trimming removed 3 bases at V and 8 bases at J, with 9 bases between. This CDR3 region has 13 residues. Germline V gene sequence: CDR1 SGDLS, CDR2 YYNGEE. CDR3 residues: CASSGLRDSPLHF. CDR3 in DNA: TGTGCCAGCAGCGGACTCCGGGATTCACCCCTCCACTTT. Combining the CDR3 with reference TRBV9 and TRBJ1-6 gives the whole variable domain DSGVTQTPKHLITATGQRVTLRCSPRSGDLSVYWYQQSLDQGLQFLIQYYNGEERAKGNILERFSAQQFPDLHSELNLSSLELGDSALYFCASSGLRDSPLHFGNGTRLTVT.

This clonotype showed up just a few times. The junction shows a germline mismatch at one end, possibly a read error. CDR3 region: CAFLRDPYNEQLF. Written as DNA, the CDR3 is TGTGCCTTCCTCCGGGACCCTTACAATGAGCAGCTCTTC. J is TRBJ2-1 and V is TRBV6-1, with D possibly called TRBD1 or TRBD2 (5 bases each). CDR1 is MNHNS and CDR2 is SASEGT in the germline V gene. This CDR3 spans 13 amino acids.

There are a few counts of this clonotype. V gene TRBV5-1 combines with J gene TRBJ1-4; D gene uncertain. Trimming removed 4 bases at V and 4 bases at J, with 11 bases between. CDR1 SGHRS and CDR2 YFSETQ come from the germline V gene. The CDR3 loop spans 14 amino acids. CDR3 region: CASSPVSNNEKLFF. The CDR3 bases are TGCGCCAGCAGCCCCGTTAGCAATAATGAAAAACTGTTTTTT.

This clonotype showed up many times. V usage is TRBV6-1 and J usage is TRBJ1-1; 9 positions match TRBD1. The CDR3 is made up of 14 amino acids. The germline V gene encodes CDR1 MNHNS and CDR2 SASEGT. V was pared by 6 bases and J by 4 bases, with 6 bases of the junction left unmatched. The CDR3: CASSPDRGGTEAFF. The CDR3 coding sequence is TGTGCCAGCAGCCCGGACAGGGGAGGCACTGAAGCTTTCTTT.

This clonotype showed up many times. This rearrangement joins TRBV12-3 or TRBV12-4 to TRBJ1-1; tentative D call: TRBD1 (5 bases). Trimming pared 5 bases from V and 2 bases from J, leaving 12 bases between. There are 14 residues in the CDR3. The CDR3 loop is CASSPLTVNTEAFF. DNA of the CDR3: TGTGCCAGCAGTCCCTTGACAGTAAACACTGAAGCTTTCTTT.

The rearrangement links TRBV20-1 to TRBJ1-3; maybe TRBD1 (5 bases). The germline gives CDR1 DFQATT, CDR2 SNEGSKA (reference sequence). With 2 bases removed from V and 3 bases from J, the gap between germline ends came to 8 bases. The CDR3 runs to 13 residues. CDR3 amino acids: CSARSQGGNTIYF. The DNA of the CDR3 is TGCAGTGCTAGAAGCCAGGGTGGAAACACCATATATTTT.

The table lists this clonotype with many counts. The chain recombines TRBV7-3 with TRBJ1-2; D not certain. Germline V gives CDR1 SGHTA, CDR2 FQGTGA. The CDR3 spans 13 residues. Trimming cost V 2 bases and J 7 bases, with 11 bases left between them. The CDR3 DNA is TGTGCCAGCAGCTTAGGGCCGGTGGGTGGCTACACCTTC. Translating it yields CASSLGPVGGYTF.

This clonotype came up many times. The gene calls are TRBV7-3 and TRBJ2-1; D not certain. Trimming cost V 6 bases and J 2 bases, with 20 bases left between them. The CDR3 extends over 17 amino acids. Germline V lookup: CDR1 SGHTA, CDR2 FQGTGA. As DNA, the CDR3 is TGTGCCAGCAGTCCGAACGATAGGTGGCTCCCCTACAATGAGCAGTTCTTC. Translating gives CASSPNDRWLPYNEQFF. Filled out from reference TRBV7-3 and TRBJ2-1, the complete variable domain reads GAGVSQTPSNKVTEKGKYVELRCDPISGHTALYWYRQSLGQGPEFLIYFQGTGAADDSGLPNDRFFAVRPEGSVSTLKIQRTERGDSAVYLCASSPNDRWLPYNEQFFGPGTRLTVL.

This clonotype was seen at least ten times. The chain joins TRBV19 to TRBJ1-1; possibly TRBD1 for D (6 bases). The CDR3 spans 16 residues. Trimming left V 3 bases short and J 1 base short, with 15 bases between. In germline, CDR1 is LNHDA, CDR2 SQIVND (reference sequence). CDR3: CASSITGSTSNTEAFF. The CDR3 bases are TGTGCCAGTAGTATCACAGGGTCGACCTCGAACACTGAAGCTTTCTTT.

Ten or more counts support this clonotype. CDR3 DNA sequence: TGTGCCAGCAGTTTAGGAGGGTTTTCGGCAGATACGCAGTATTTT. This gives the protein CASSLGGFSADTQYF. The genes are TRBV12-3 or TRBV12-4 and TRBJ2-3; possibly TRBD2 for D (5 bases). This CDR3 has 15 residues. V shed 1 base and J shed 4 bases, with 12 bases lying between them.

This clonotype has only a few counts. V gene TRBV6-5 combines with J gene TRBJ2-7, with D perhaps matching TRBD1 or TRBD2 (5 bases each). The CDR3 has 15 amino acids. Germline CDR1 MNHEY, CDR2 SVGAGI. Trimming removed 0 bases from V and 3 bases from J, with 12 bases in between. CDR3: CASSYSRGPIYEQYF. The CDR3 region has the DNA TGTGCCAGCAGTTACTCTCGGGGCCCGATCTACGAGCAGTACTTC.

The CDR3 DNA reads as TGTGCCAGCAGCAGGGACAGGTTGGGTGATCAGCCCCAGCATTTT. Translation: CASSRDRLGDQPQHF. The J gene is TRBJ1-5, the V gene TRBV6-1, with 8 positions matching TRBD1. The J segment lost 5 bases and the V segment lost 6 bases, leaving 9 bases of the junction unmatched. The CDR3 sequence is 15 residues long. Germline CDR1 reads MNHNS; CDR2 reads SASEGT.

This clonotype was seen repeatedly, ten times or more. The rearrangement uses TRBV28 and TRBJ2-7; D is perhaps TRBD1 (6 bases). Germline CDR1 MDHEN, CDR2 SYDVKM. Trimming removed 4 bases from V and 5 bases from J, with 21 bases in between. The CDR3 length is 16 residues. In nucleotides, the CDR3 is TGTGCCAGCAGTTCATGGAATATGGCAGGGGCCAACGAGCAGTACTTC. It codes for CASSSWNMAGANEQYF.

This clonotype showed up many times. This rearrangement joins TRBV6-5 to TRBJ1-2, with 7 bases aligning to TRBD1. The CDR3 is 17 residues long. Germline trimming cut 2 bases from V and 4 bases from J; bases unmatched to any gene: 13. Germline V CDR1 and CDR2: MNHEY, SVGAGI. CDR3 nucleotides: TGTGCCAGCAGTTACAGACAGGGACTTTCGTTCGGCTATGGCTACACCTTC. Amino acid sequence: CASSYRQGLSFGYGYTF.

This clonotype was seen at least ten times. The V call is TRBV12-3 or TRBV12-4, the J call TRBJ1-4; D is unresolved. This CDR3 comprises 13 residues. Trimming stripped 2 bases from V and 12 bases from J, with 13 bases between. CDR3 in amino acids: CASSLSALQELFF. CDR3 coding DNA: TGTGCCAGCAGTTTAAGTGCTCTCCAGGAACTGTTTTTT.

This clonotype has at least ten counts. The chain joins TRBV5-1 to TRBJ1-1, with unresolved D. The CDR3 loop spans 15 amino acids. Germline CDR1 reads SGHRS; CDR2 reads YFSETQ. The germline V and J ends were trimmed by 0 bases and 5 bases, with 14 bases remaining between them. The CDR3 loop reads CASSLESGGRTEAFF. The CDR3 DNA reads TGCGCCAGCAGCTTGGAATCAGGCGGGAGGACTGAAGCTTTCTTT.

The J gene is TRBJ2-6, the V gene TRBV6-1; D possibly corresponds to TRBD1 (6 bases). The V and J ends lost 4 bases and 2 bases respectively, with 12 bases between them. The CDR3 covers 16 residues. Germline V CDR1 and CDR2: MNHNS, SASEGT. This CDR3 reads CASSGYRDTGANVLTF. CDR3 in DNA: TGTGCCAGCAGTGGGTACAGGGACACTGGGGCCAACGTCCTGACTTTC.